One sample yielded the 6 T cell receptor beta chains listed below, sequenced in a study of blood T cell repertoires in COVID-19. Repertoires were generated with immunoSEQ multiplex PCR, while TCRdb's copy carries only in-frame clones and drops some. The sample records under 75,000 clones, around nine tenths being singletons. Sequences were obtained from peripheral blood. Receptors originate from a woman aged 18 to 35 with acute or convalescent COVID-19.

The genes are TRBV29-1 and TRBJ2-2, with 7 bases lining up with TRBD2. The CDR3 length is 14 residues. Germline CDR1 reads SQVTM; CDR2 reads ANQGSEA. The V segment lost 6 bases and the J segment 6 bases; nucleotides outside the gene matches: 10. CDR3 coding DNA: TGCAGCGTCACGACTAGCTTTGGGGCCGGGGAGCTGTTTTTT. Encoded protein: CSVTTSFGAGELFF.

The V gene is TRBV3-1 (or the pseudogene TRBV3-2), the J gene TRBJ1-6; D gene ambiguous. Germline loops: CDR1 LGHDT, CDR2 YNNKEL (reference sequence). There are 15 residues in the CDR3. V was pared by 2 bases and J by 4 bases, with 9 bases between. The CDR3 DNA reads TGTGCCAGCAGCCAATCGTACAGTTATAATTCACCCCTCCACTTT. It yields the protein CASSQSYSYNSPLHF.

V is TRBV18 and J is TRBJ2-3; D is unresolved. CDR1 KGHSH and CDR2 LQKENI come from the germline V gene. CDR3 length: 13 amino acids. Trimming removed 6 bases from V and 0 bases from J, with 7 bases in between. In DNA, the CDR3 is TGTGCCAGCTCGCGAAGTAGCACAGATACGCAGTATTTT. Its protein product is CASSRSSTDTQYF. The full variable domain, completed using reference TRBV18 and TRBJ2-3, is NAGVMQNPRHLVRRRGQEARLRCSPMKGHSHVYWYRQLPEEGLKFMVYLQKENIIDESGMPKERFSAEFPKEGPSILRIQQVVRGDSAAYFCASSRSSTDTQYFGPGTRLTVL.

The V gene is TRBV7-9, the J gene TRBJ2-7; the match to TRBD1 covers 8 bases. CDR3 length: 16 residues. Germline loops: CDR1 SEHNR, CDR2 FQNEAQ (reference sequence). With V trimmed by 5 bases and J by 0 bases, 9 bases remained unmatched. Written as DNA, the CDR3 is TGTGCCAGCAGCGTCGGCCCGGGACAGGACTCCTACGAGCAGTACTTC. Encoded protein: CASSVGPGQDSYEQYF.

CDR3: CASSHPGQGVQPQHF. The CDR3 coding sequence is TGCGCCAGCAGCCACCCCGGACAGGGCGTTCAGCCCCAGCATTTT. V and J are TRBV4-1 and TRBJ1-5; 8 positions agree with TRBD1. V trimming: 3 bases; J trimming: 6 bases; junction bases outside the gene matches: 7. The CDR3 consists of 15 residues. Germline V gene sequence: CDR1 MGHRA, CDR2 YSYEKL.

V gene TRBV6-6 combines with J gene TRBJ2-3; D gene ambiguous. CDR3 length equals 15 residues. Trimming removed 4 bases from V and 0 bases from J, with 11 bases in between. Germline V gene lookup returns CDR1 MNHNY and CDR2 SVGAGI (reference sequence). The CDR3 nucleotides are TGTGCCAGCAGTTGGAACAGCCTTAGCACAGATACGCAGTATTTT. It specifies CASSWNSLSTDTQYF.